Sequencing of this T cell receptor beta chain was carried out in a study of blood T cells in healthy people across ages. General study points: Roughly linear age-related decline in beta diversity appeared, significant by age about 40.

V dropped 1 base and J dropped 2; count of bases not matched to a gene: 6. There are 18 residues in the CDR3. Note on this clonotype: Its cognate antigen is unknown.

Together with a sample-barcoded 5' primer, a J-beta primer mix was included in a second PCR lasting roughly 6 to 12 cycles. Each CDR3 protein is one row after TCRdb ran MiXCR on the 5' RACE reads. The sample consists of about 1,400,000 distinct CDR3 sequences, almost 60% of them appearing once. V usage is TRBV12-3 or TRBV12-4 and J usage is TRBJ2-3, with 13 bases aligning to TRBD2. The TCR was taken from a man younger than 35 in good health. Sequencing used blood. Here the CDR3 DNA reads TGTGCCAGCAGTTTAGGGACTAGCGGGAGAACCACCACAGATACGCAGTATTTT. Translated, it gives CASSLGTSGRTTTDTQYF.